Below are 13 T cell receptor beta chains sequenced from a single sample in a study of identical twins' blood T cells. TCRdb re-called the 5' RACE reads through MiXCR, storing one row per CDR3 protein. Here the sample spans hundreds of thousands of distinct CDR3 sequences, 28% being singletons. Sequencing was carried out using PBMCs. These receptors all stem from a woman aged 18-50 years in good health.

About this clonotype itself: The junction and the germline gene differ at one end; a read error may be behind it. The V call is TRBV20-1, the J call TRBJ1-1; D might be TRBD1 (5 bases). Germline CDR1 is DFQATT and CDR2 is SNEGSKA (reference sequence). CDR3 length: 13 residues. DNA for the CDR3: TGCAGTGCTAGCCAGGGCGCGAACATTGAAGCTTTCTTT. This encodes CSASQGANIEAFF.

The chain links TRBV6-5 to TRBJ1-5, with no clear D. The CDR3 length is 13 residues. Germline loops: CDR1 MNHEY, CDR2 SVGAGI. Trimming removed 8 bases from V and 6 bases from J, with 14 bases in between. The CDR3 reads CASGSEVGQPQHF. DNA for the CDR3: TGTGCCAGCGGATCCGAGGTGGGTCAGCCCCAGCATTTT.

The chain combines TRBV4-3 with TRBJ1-2; D not certain. There are 14 residues in the CDR3. Germline lookup yields CDR1 LGHNA and CDR2 YSLEER. Trimming stripped 0 bases from V and 2 bases from J, with 7 bases between. The CDR3 spells CASSQERENYGYTF. DNA for the CDR3: TGCGCCAGCAGCCAAGAAAGGGAGAACTATGGCTACACCTTC.

This clonotype was recorded at least ten times. V and J are TRBV10-3 and TRBJ1-4; D gene unclear. Trimming cost V 4 bases and J 6 bases, with 6 bases left between them. The CDR3 consists of 12 residues. CDR1 and CDR2 from the germline V gene are ENHRY and SYGVKD. Here the CDR3 reads CAISGKDEKLFF. In DNA, the CDR3 is TGTGCCATCAGTGGCAAAGATGAAAAACTGTTTTTT.

As for this clonotype: Mismatch with germline at one junction end may stem from a read error. The chain combines TRBV15 with TRBJ1-1; unclear D gene. Germline V lookup: CDR1 LNHNV, CDR2 YYDKDF (reference sequence). This CDR3 region has 14 residues. CDR3 amino acids: CVTSSGGVNTEAFF. CDR3 coding DNA: TGTGTCACCAGCTCGGGCGGGGTGAACACTGAAGCTTTCTTT.

Turning to this clonotype: The junction departs from germline at one end; a sequencing error may be responsible. This rearrangement joins TRBV19 to TRBJ1-5, with TRBD1 matching 9 bases. This CDR3 is built from 14 residues. CDR1 is LNHDA, CDR2 SQIVND, per germline (reference sequence). The CDR3 DNA reads as TGTGCCAGTAGTAAGACAGGGGGGAATCGGCCCCAGCATTTT. Translated: CASSKTGGNRPQHF.

J is TRBJ2-5 and V is TRBV29-1, with 10 bases identical to TRBD2. Germline V gene sequence: CDR1 SQVTM, CDR2 ANQGSEA. The CDR3 spans 15 residues. The V segment lost 6 bases and the J segment 5 bases; nucleotides outside the gene matches: 12. This CDR3 reads CSVKISGRLIETQYF. CDR3 bases: TGCAGCGTCAAAATTAGCGGGAGGTTAATCGAGACCCAGTACTTC.

There are many counts of this clonotype. The chain carries TRBV14 and TRBJ1-1; a possible D gene is TRBD1 (6 bases). This CDR3 has 16 amino acids. V was shortened by 5 bases and J by 6 bases, with 22 bases between the two germline ends. Germline V gives CDR1 SGHDN, CDR2 FVKESK. The CDR3 reads CASSEKWTTGRSEAFF. The CDR3 DNA is TGTGCCAGCAGCGAAAAATGGACGACAGGCAGATCTGAAGCTTTCTTT.

This clonotype occurred a few times. This may be a read error: a much more frequent sequence differs by one nucleotide. The chain joins TRBV3-1 to TRBJ1-5; tentative D call: TRBD1 (5 bases). The CDR3 is 15 amino acids. Per germline, CDR1 LGHDT and CDR2 YNNKEL (reference sequence). Trimming removed 0 bases at V and 6 bases at J, with 12 bases between. CDR3 protein: CASSQEDWDGQPQHF. In DNA, the CDR3 is TGTGCCAGCAGCCAAGAAGACTGGGACGGTCAGCCCCAGCATTTT.

V and J are TRBV19 and TRBJ2-1; 7 bases are a match to TRBD2. V shed 1 base and J 0 bases; nucleotides not matched to a gene: 6. CDR1 is LNHDA, CDR2 SQIVND, per germline (reference sequence). The CDR3 spans 17 residues. The DNA of the CDR3 is TGTGCCAGTAGTATAGTTGTGGCTAGCGGCTCCTACAATGAGCAGTTCTTC. Translation: CASSIVVASGSYNEQFF.

This clonotype was counted only a few times. J is TRBJ1-6 and V is TRBV20-1; D is possibly TRBD1 (5 bases). V was pared by 3 bases and J by 6 bases, with 21 bases between. The CDR3 sequence is 17 residues long. The germline V gene has CDR1 DFQATT and CDR2 SNEGSKA (reference sequence). CDR3 sequence (DNA): TGCAGTGCTAGCGCGACCACCAGGGTCGCGGTTAATTCACCCCTCCACTTT. Its translation: CSASATTRVAVNSPLHF.

This clonotype was detected only a few times. This chain connects TRBV10-3 to TRBJ2-1; D not resolved. This CDR3 is built from 12 residues. CDR1 is ENHRY, CDR2 SYGVKD, per germline. Trimming left V 3 bases short and J 8 bases short, with 8 bases between. The CDR3 DNA is TGTGCCATCAGTGAAAAGCGCGATGAGCAGTTCTTC. Its protein product is CAISEKRDEQFF.

The table lists this clonotype with a few counts. The V call is TRBV9, the J call TRBJ1-3, with D possibly matching TRBD1 (5 bases). Germline assignment: CDR1 SGDLS and CDR2 YYNGEE. CDR3 size: 17 residues. Trimming left V 0 bases short and J 4 bases short, with 17 bases between. CDR3 bases: TGTGCCAGCAGCGTAGAAGGGACGGCCCGGCGGGGAAACACCATATATTTT. Protein: CASSVEGTARRGNTIYF.